The entry below gives a single T cell receptor (beta chain) sequence along with its context. What it binds is not known. This CDR3 region has 15 residues. The germline CDR1 and CDR2 sequences are SGHTA and FQGTGA. Trimming took 8 bases from V and 8 from J; bases not matched to a gene: 14. Via MiXCR, TCRdb re-called the reads, giving one row per CDR3 protein. Of 200,000 or so distinct CDR3 sequences listed, approximately 19% are singletons. The data stem from a study of T cell repertoires in cytomegalovirus infection. Regarding the study as a whole: People with CMV and the relevant HLA were identified by cumulative public TCR beta family frequency.

The V call is TRBV7-3, the J call TRBJ2-1; TRBD2 aligns across 8 bases. The receptor's source is a human donor in good health (CMV status not recorded). Some clones in this sample may be carry-over from other donors' samples. The sample taken for sequencing was PBMCs. The CDR3 DNA is TGTGCCAGCTGTCTGTCAGCGGGAGTAGGGTATGAGCAGTTCTTC. Amino acids: CASCLSAGVGYEQFF.